A selection of T cell receptor beta chains follows, all from one sample in a study of T cell responses to AZD1222 COVID-19 vaccine. Using immunoSEQ multiplex PCR, the repertoire was profiled, and TCRdb retains in-frame clones only, with some absent. This sample carries 130,000 or so clones, 75% to 95% of them seen once, and the ten largest clones take 1.5% to 2%. Sequencing used peripheral blood, obtained 28 days after the second AZD1222 dose. Receptor source: an adult who received the AZD1222 COVID-19 vaccine. Both conserved end residues are trimmed from each CDR3.

V: TRBV19; CDR3: ASSIWTDPGNTIY
V: TRBV2; CDR3: ASSERDRGRGSSPLH
V: TRBV4-1; CDR3: ASTSYDSLAGSYNEQF
V: TRBV5-4; CDR3: ASSFVGTGNTIY
V: TRBV14; CDR3: ASSQDAQGGSNQPQH
V: TRBV5-1; CDR3: ASSLRAGQDGELF
V: TRBV5-1; CDR3: ASSSKGKNTEAF
V: TRBV5-1; CDR3: ASSQGASGNTIY
V: TRBV6-2/TRBV6-3; CDR3: ASSPKFDRRNSPLH
V: TRBV19; CDR3: ASSVTGWNTEAF
V: TRBV10-2; CDR3: ASSGTGNQPQH
V: TRBV24-1; CDR3: ATSDLVRSYGYT
V: TRBV19; CDR3: ASSTGTGLGNQPQH
V: TRBV19; CDR3: ASSITSGGYSYNEQF
V: TRBV5-6; CDR3: ASSLLAVNYGYT
V: TRBV6-1; CDR3: ASSEVGVEAF
V: TRBV28; CDR3: ASSFWGEAF
V: TRBV5-1; CDR3: ASSSTAYGYT
V: TRBV19; CDR3: ASSGNGGETQY
V: TRBV7-9; CDR3: ASSLEAALGYT
V: TRBV6-5; CDR3: ASSSTGLSPLH
V: TRBV12-5; CDR3: ASGLVVQGPGEKLF
V: TRBV7-9; CDR3: ASSLGELPPYEQY
V: TRBV7-3; CDR3: ASSLTGAIGEQY
V: TRBV10-3; CDR3: ATGTSDAEAF
V: TRBV7-9; CDR3: ASSSGPSYNSPLH
V: TRBV4-1; CDR3: ASSQGSDRGLYGYT
V: TRBV10-1; CDR3: ASSEEGEPEAF
V: TRBV6-2/TRBV6-3; CDR3: ASSYRRTGALYTEAF
V: TRBV4-1; CDR3: ASTQGGEGEQF
V: TRBV3-1/TRBV3-2; CDR3: ASSHPSRDLYGYT
V: TRBV29-1; CDR3: SVARTDLRNEQF
V: TRBV18; CDR3: ASAKGQLNEKLF
V: TRBV19; CDR3: ASSNQVNTEAF
V: TRBV4-2; CDR3: ASSLTPGQSYNEQF
V: TRBV6-6; CDR3: ASSYVVPGNEKLF
V: TRBV29-1; CDR3: SVDRDSNYGYT
V: TRBV19; CDR3: ASSSTGGTKNIQY
V: TRBV18; CDR3: ASSGGSTGNTIY
V: TRBV11-3; CDR3: ASTPGGAANYGYT
V: TRBV9; CDR3: ASSAREINEQF
V: TRBV19; CDR3: ASSMAGRWEKLF
V: TRBV27; CDR3: ASSLTGLNEKLF
V: TRBV6-1; CDR3: ASSEQGNYGYT
V: TRBV6-1; CDR3: ASSEAVGGGNQPQH
V: TRBV7-2; CDR3: ASSLGTYNEQF
V: TRBV11-2; CDR3: ASSLEDRRGGAF
V: TRBV25-1; CDR3: ASEDTTGTYGYT
V: TRBV15; CDR3: ATSRDPNTEAF
V: TRBV30; CDR3: AWSLRDGQPQH
V: TRBV12-3/TRBV12-4; CDR3: ASSTNQGQPQH
V: TRBV6-5; CDR3: ASRRTSGNNEQF
V: TRBV5-4; CDR3: ASSLAGHSTDTQY